In its sample, the clone carrying this TCR beta chain was seen once. As yet, its antigen is unknown. Here immunoSEQ multiplex PCR was the method, and the copy in TCRdb shows in-frame clones only, minus some. In the table there are under 75,000 clones, approximately 80% of which are singletons. This sample stems from a study of early stage breast cancer tumors. Study-level points and caveats: Most shared enriched TCRB sequences were commonly generated ones. Compared with adjacent normal breast, tumors showed about 2.4-fold denser, more clonal T cells. In about 90% of the 16 patients, blood comparison separated tumor from normal breast.

Trimming took 3 bases from V and 3 from J; bases not matched to a gene: 9. The CDR3 runs to 16 residues. Germline V CDR1 and CDR2: SGHRS, YFSETQ. This chain links TRBV5-1 with TRBJ2-3; 8 bases align to TRBD1. The sequence derives from a young adult with breast cancer. The specimen was blood. CDR3 coding DNA: TGCGCCAGCAGCTCGCAACAGGGGGAGCTTACAGATACGCAGTATTTT. Residues: CASSSQQGELTDTQYF.